This TCR beta chain was recovered during a study of blood T cell repertoires in COVID-19. At the level of the study: PBMCs, B-cell-depleted T cells, or T cells were the source of the cDNA or gDNA that made up the material.

V dropped 0 bases and J dropped 6; count of bases not matched to a gene: 8. The germline CDR1 and CDR2 sequences are SGHRS and YFSETQ. The CDR3 contains 15 residues. This study enrolled people aged 18 to 89 from 24 US geographic areas. Clinical histories supplied by participants themselves formed the basis of cohort assignment. What the recovered Cohort 3 donors had was two negative PCRs, clearance, or symptom resolution. The repertoire was sequenced with immunoSEQ multiplex PCR; TCRdb's copy has only in-frame clones and lacks some. Among just over 350,000 clones listed, approximately 84% were seen once.

The chain combines TRBV5-1 with TRBJ1-2, with 7 bases fitting TRBD1. Sequencing was performed on PBMCs or T cells enriched from blood (not recorded which). This clonotype originated in a young woman who had recovered from COVID-19. CDR3 bases: TGCGCCAGCAGCTTGGGACAGGGTGATCCTCATGGCTACACCTTC. This encodes CASSLGQGDPHGYTF.